One sample yielded the 27 T cell receptor beta chains listed below, sequenced in a study of cytomegalovirus exposure and HLA in healthy donors. 13 Jbeta primers and 60 Vbeta primers were used for the PCR. Data came from immunoSEQ multiplex PCR; TCRdb stores just in-frame clones and leaves some out. The data hold tens of thousands of clones, with around 67% observed a single time. Sequencing was carried out using PBMCs. These TCRs come from a human donor in good health.

The J gene is TRBJ1-4, the V gene TRBV18, with a weak D call TRBD1 (6 bases). The ends were cut back, 6 bases at V and 8 bases at J, with 19 bases in the middle. Germline lookup yields CDR1 KGHSH and CDR2 LQKENI. The CDR3 spans 15 residues. CDR3 coding DNA: TGTGCCAGCTCGCGAGACAGGTCAGAGGGCGAAAAACTGTTTTTT. Protein: CASSRDRSEGEKLFF.

This chain connects TRBV7-3 to TRBJ2-5; the D gene is possibly TRBD1 (5 bases). Germline CDR1 is SGHTA and CDR2 is FQGTGA. V was shortened by 5 bases and J by 0 bases, with 13 bases between the two germline ends. The CDR3 totals 15 residues. DNA of the CDR3: TGTGCCAGCAGCCACTATGCAGGGTACCAAGAGACCCAGTACTTC. This encodes CASSHYAGYQETQYF.

The rearrangement joins TRBV6-5 to TRBJ1-1, with TRBD1 matching 7 bases. Germline CDR1 and CDR2: MNHEY and SVGAGI. Trimming cost V 5 bases and J 0 bases; bases outside gene matches: 3. CDR3 length: 14 amino acids. CDR3 DNA sequence: TGTGCCAGCAGTGCACAGGGGTTGAACACTGAAGCTTTCTTT. This codes for CASSAQGLNTEAFF.

J is TRBJ2-1 and V is TRBV6-1; tentative D call: TRBD1 (6 bases). The CDR3 extends over 15 amino acids. Trimming stripped 6 bases from V and 1 base from J, with 13 bases between. Germline CDR1 reads MNHNS; CDR2 reads SASEGT. DNA of the CDR3: TGTGCCAGCAGAGAACAGGGTTGGTCCTACAATGAGCAGTTCTTC. Protein product: CASREQGWSYNEQFF.

CDR3 nucleotide sequence: TGTGCCAGCAGCTTAGCGGAGGGGGCGGCCGGGGAGCTGTTTTTT. Translated: CASSLAEGAAGELFF. The genes are TRBV7-7 and TRBJ2-2; weak D call: TRBD1 (7 bases). In germline, CDR1 is SSHAT, CDR2 FNYEAQ (reference sequence). This CDR3 has 15 amino acids. V gave up 0 bases and J gave up 6 bases, with 11 bases separating them. Together with reference TRBV7-7 and TRBJ2-2, the CDR3 gives the full variable domain: GAGVSQSPRYKVTKRGQDVTLRCDPISSHATLYWYQQALGQGPEFLTYFNYEAQPDKSGLPSDRFSAERPEGSISTLTIQRTEQRDSAMYRCASSLAEGAAGELFFGEGSRLTVL.

The chain combines TRBV6-5 with TRBJ2-7; tentative D call: TRBD1 (5 bases). V was shortened by 1 base and J by 1 base, with 11 bases between the two germline ends. CDR3 length: 15 amino acids. CDR1 and CDR2 from the germline V gene are MNHEY and SVGAGI. DNA of the CDR3: TGTGCCAGCAGTTACTTTGCAGGGCCTTCCTACGAGCAGTACTTC. It yields the protein CASSYFAGPSYEQYF.

V gene TRBV18 combines with J gene TRBJ2-7; 9 nucleotides match TRBD1. This CDR3 has 15 amino acids. The junction had 6 bases not matched to a gene; V was cut back by 0 bases and J by 6 bases. CDR1 is KGHSH and CDR2 is LQKENI in the germline V gene. CDR3 sequence: CASSPPTGQGSEQYF. CDR3 coding DNA: TGTGCCAGCTCACCACCGACGGGACAGGGCTCCGAGCAGTACTTC.

The V gene is TRBV4-3, the J gene TRBJ1-2; D is uncertain. The CDR3 has 13 residues. Deletions cut 0 bases from V and 4 bases from J, with 6 bases between. Germline CDR1 is LGHNA and CDR2 is YSLEER. In nucleotides, the CDR3 is TGCGCCAGCAGCCAAGAGACTAGCTATGGCTACACCTTC. The encoded protein is CASSQETSYGYTF.

This clone was seen a handful of times. The chain employs TRBV5-8 and TRBJ1-1, with 8 nucleotides matching TRBD1. This CDR3 contains 16 residues. Trimming at V came to 0 bases and at J to 0 bases, leaving 4 bases not matched to a gene. CDR1 and CDR2 from the germline V gene are SGHTS and YDEGEE. CDR3: CASSLGGTGVNTEAFF. The CDR3 DNA reads as TGTGCCAGCAGCTTGGGGGGGACAGGCGTGAACACTGAAGCTTTCTTT.

The chain has TRBV7-2 and TRBJ2-1, with 10 positions matching TRBD2. CDR1 and CDR2 (germline): SGHTA, FQGNSA. CDR3 length: 16 residues. Trimming took 5 bases from V and 7 from J; bases not matched to a gene: 11. CDR3 bases: TGTGCCAGCAGCCTAATAGCGGGGGGCTTTGGAAATGAGCAGTTCTTC. It yields the protein CASSLIAGGFGNEQFF.

The chain has TRBV7-3 and TRBJ2-7; D might be TRBD2 (7 bases). The V gene's germline CDR1 is SGHTA and CDR2 FQGTGA. Trimming removed 5 bases from V and 10 bases from J, with 21 bases in between. CDR3 length: 14 residues. In DNA, the CDR3 is TGTGCCAGCAGCCCACAAGGGGGGGCAACCCCTCAGTACTTC. It specifies CASSPQGGATPQYF.

The chain uses TRBV28 and TRBJ1-3, with TRBD1 matching over 8 bases. The CDR3 sequence is 21 residues long. Germline CDR1 is MDHEN and CDR2 is SYDVKM. V lost 0 bases to trimming and J lost 2 bases; unmatched junction nucleotides: 18. The CDR3: CASSLWVGTGAKFKAGNTIYF. The CDR3, as DNA: TGTGCCAGCAGTTTATGGGTCGGGACAGGCGCGAAGTTCAAGGCTGGAAACACCATATATTTT.

This clone was seen only once. V gene TRBV5-1 combines with J gene TRBJ2-5, with D possibly matching TRBD2 (6 bases). V gave up 0 bases and J gave up 3 bases, with 12 bases separating them. Per germline, CDR1 SGHRS and CDR2 YFSETQ. This CDR3 comprises 15 residues. In nucleotides, the CDR3 is TGCGCCAGCAGCTTGGTGGTTTCGGGGGAAGAGACCCAGTACTTC. Amino acids: CASSLVVSGEETQYF. Looking up the rest from reference TRBV5-1 and TRBJ2-5 gives the full variable domain: KAGVTQTPRYLIKTRGQQVTLSCSPISGHRSVSWYQQTPGQGLQFLFEYFSETQRNKGNFPGRFSGRQFSNSRSEMNVSTLELGDSALYLCASSLVVSGEETQYFGPGTRLLVL.

The chain combines TRBV30 with TRBJ1-1; no firm D call. The CDR3 runs to 12 residues. The germline CDR1 and CDR2 sequences are GTSNPN and SVGIG (reference sequence). The V and J ends lost 2 bases and 1 base respectively, with 5 bases between them. CDR3 nucleotide sequence: TGTGCCTGGAGTTACAGGAACACTGAAGCTTTCTTT. Translating gives CAWSYRNTEAFF.

The chain is built from TRBV7-6 and TRBJ2-7; 12 positions agree with TRBD2. CDR3 length: 18 residues. V dropped 5 bases and J dropped 3; count of bases not matched to a gene: 14. The germline CDR1 and CDR2 sequences are SGHVS and FNYEAQ. CDR3 bases: TGTGCCAGCAGCCGGACGACTAGCGGGGGCTCCAGGTTCTACGAGCAGTACTTC. Its translation is CASSRTTSGGSRFYEQYF.

In its sample, this clone was seen a few times. The V gene is TRBV6-5, the J gene TRBJ1-2; D gene uncertain. This CDR3 is built from 14 residues. CDR1 and CDR2 from the germline V gene are MNHEY and SVGAGI. The ends were cut back, 2 bases at V and 4 bases at J, with 11 bases in the middle. The CDR3 nucleotides are TGTGCCAGCAGTTACGACGGGGAGGGCTATGGCTACACCTTC. As protein: CASSYDGEGYGYTF.

The J gene is TRBJ2-7, the V gene TRBV5-1, with a weak D call TRBD1 (5 bases). From germline, CDR1 is SGHRS and CDR2 YFSETQ. V was shortened by 3 bases and J by 6 bases, with 13 bases between the two germline ends. The CDR3 extends over 13 amino acids. The CDR3 spells CASSSQASSEQYF. The CDR3 DNA follows: TGCGCCAGCAGCTCACAGGCCTCCAGCGAGCAGTACTTC.

The V and J genes are TRBV10-3 and TRBJ2-5; 7 bases agree with TRBD1. This CDR3 has 14 residues. From germline, CDR1 is ENHRY and CDR2 SYGVKD. V dropped 10 bases and J dropped 4; count of bases not matched to a gene: 12. CDR3: CATSQTTGVETQYF. The CDR3 DNA sequence: TGTGCCACGTCCCAGACCACAGGGGTAGAGACCCAGTACTTC.

The chain uses TRBV9 and TRBJ1-4, with 7 bases that match TRBD1. With 0 bases clipped from V and 5 bases from J, the junction kept 7 bases outside the gene matches. The CDR3 totals 16 residues. CDR1 SGDLS and CDR2 YYNGEE come from the germline V gene. CDR3 sequence (DNA): TGTGCCAGCAGCGTAGTCCCGACAGGGCCGAATGAAAAACTGTTTTTT. This codes for CASSVVPTGPNEKLFF. The whole variable domain, remainder taken from reference TRBV9 and TRBJ1-4, is DSGVTQTPKHLITATGQRVTLRCSPRSGDLSVYWYQQSLDQGLQFLIQYYNGEERAKGNILERFSAQQFPDLHSELNLSSLELGDSALYFCASSVVPTGPNEKLFFGSGTQLSVL.

This chain links TRBV7-2 with TRBJ1-3; D gene uncertain. V was clipped by 1 base and J by 0 bases, with 7 bases between them. This CDR3 has 15 amino acids. The germline V gene encodes CDR1 SGHTA and CDR2 FQGNSA. CDR3 loop: CASSLVYSSGNTIYF. The CDR3, as DNA: TGTGCCAGCAGCTTAGTTTATAGCTCTGGAAACACCATATATTTT. Supplemented by reference TRBV7-2 and TRBJ1-3, the full variable domain reads GAGVSQSPSNKVTEKGKDVELRCDPISGHTALYWYRQSLGQGLEFLIYFQGNSAPDKSGLPSDRFSAERTGGSVSTLTIQRTQQEDSAVYLCASSLVYSSGNTIYFGEGSWLTVV.

A note on this clone: Other nucleotide sequences in the sample specify the same CDR3. The V gene is TRBV5-1, the J gene TRBJ2-1; D not resolved. Germline CDR1 reads SGHRS; CDR2 reads YFSETQ. Between the trimmed V and J ends, which lost 7 bases and 6 bases, there was a span of 17 bases. The CDR3 has 14 amino acids. The CDR3 region is CASSGDGPSNEQFF. The CDR3 DNA reads as TGCGCCAGCTCCGGCGACGGTCCTAGCAATGAGCAGTTCTTC. The full variable domain, its missing parts supplied by reference TRBV5-1 and TRBJ2-1, is KAGVTQTPRYLIKTRGQQVTLSCSPISGHRSVSWYQQTPGQGLQFLFEYFSETQRNKGNFPGRFSGRQFSNSRSEMNVSTLELGDSALYLCASSGDGPSNEQFFGPGTRLTVL.

This chain's CDR3 is CASSLPGRDAYGYTF. For the CDR3, the DNA is TGCGCCAGCAGCTTGCCGGGGAGGGACGCCTATGGCTACACCTTC. The gene calls are TRBV5-1 and TRBJ1-2, with a tentative D call TRBD1 (5 bases). Germline V gene sequence: CDR1 SGHRS, CDR2 YFSETQ. The V and J ends lost 1 base and 4 bases respectively, with 14 bases between them. This CDR3 has 15 amino acids.

The sample holds a few counts of this clone. This sequence joins TRBV19 and TRBJ2-2; tentatively, D is TRBD2 (5 bases). CDR1 and CDR2 from the germline V gene are LNHDA and SQIVND (reference sequence). The V end lost 3 bases, the J end lost 5 bases, and 10 bases lay between the germline ends. The CDR3 runs 14 residues. The CDR3 DNA is TGTGCCAGTAGTATCTTCCGCGGGACCGGGGAGCTGTTTTTT. This translates into CASSIFRGTGELFF. Full variable domain (missing parts from reference TRBV19 and TRBJ2-2): DGGITQSPKYLFRKEGQNVTLSCEQNLNHDAMYWYRQDPGQGLRLIYYSQIVNDFQKGDIAEGYSVSREKKESFPLTVTSAQKNPTAFYLCASSIFRGTGELFFGEGSRLTVL.

The DNA of the CDR3 is TGTGCCAGTAGTATTATGAGGGGTGCAGGGGCGCGGACTGAAGCTTTCTTT. It encodes CASSIMRGAGARTEAFF. The rearrangement joins TRBV19 to TRBJ1-1, with D perhaps TRBD1 (6 bases). The ends were cut back, 3 bases at V and 5 bases at J, with 22 bases in the middle. CDR3 size: 17 residues. CDR1 and CDR2 from the germline V gene are LNHDA and SQIVND (reference sequence).

V gene TRBV5-3 combines with J gene TRBJ2-2; maybe TRBD2 (5 bases). TRBV5-3 is given ORF status, its function remaining uncertain. The CDR3 covers 15 residues. V was shortened by 8 bases and J by 0 bases, with 14 bases between the two germline ends. In nucleotides, the CDR3 is TGTGCCAGGCGGACCGGACTGACGAACACCGGGGAGCTGTTTTTT. It codes for CARRTGLTNTGELFF.

The genes are TRBV7-3 and TRBJ2-1; TRBD2 agrees at 12 bases. Germline assignment: CDR1 SGHTA and CDR2 FQGTGA. The CDR3 runs to 17 residues. Trimming at V came to 1 base and at J to 5 bases, leaving 6 bases not matched to a gene. The chain's CDR3 is CASSLSRRLAGDNEQFF. CDR3 bases: TGTGCCAGCAGCTTAAGTCGGCGACTAGCGGGGGACAATGAGCAGTTCTTC.

This chain links TRBV4-2 with TRBJ2-3; a weak D match, TRBD2 (6 bases). The germline V and J ends were trimmed by 4 bases and 1 base, with 15 bases remaining between them. This CDR3 contains 16 residues. Germline V gene data show CDR1 as LGHNA and CDR2 as YNFKEQ. CDR3 nucleotide sequence: TGTGCCAGCAGCCCGGGCGGGTCTAGCGGCACAGATACGCAGTATTTT. Encoded protein: CASSPGGSSGTDTQYF.